Listed here are 30 T cell receptor beta chains from one sample, sequenced in a study of blood T cells in healthy people across ages. Primers used in a second PCR of about 7 to 12 cycles were a sample-barcoded 5' primer and a J-beta primer mix. TCRdb processed the 5' RACE reads anew with MiXCR; each CDR3 protein has one entry. The data contain around 1.1 million distinct CDR3 sequences, around two fifths of them singletons. Material for sequencing was blood. The receptors come from a man younger than 35 in good health.

This sequence joins TRBV20-1 and TRBJ2-3; 11 bases agree with TRBD2. Per the germline V gene, CDR1 is DFQATT and CDR2 is SNEGSKA (reference sequence). The CDR3 has 13 residues. J lost 2 bases, V lost 7 bases, and 2 bases had no gene match. The DNA of the CDR3 is TGCAGTGTTAGCGGGGGGGACACAGATACGCAGTATTTT. This codes for CSVSGGDTDTQYF.

This clonotype was observed a single time. At one boundary the junction diverges from the germline segment, which might be a read error. V is TRBV3-1 and J is TRBJ2-1; either TRBD1 or TRBD2 may supply D (6 bases each). Germline V gene data show CDR1 as LGHDT and CDR2 as YNNKEL (reference sequence). This CDR3 contains 14 residues. This chain's CDR3 is CAGSGRGPQNEQFF. As DNA, the CDR3 is TGTGCCGGCAGCGGCCGGGGGCCGCAGAATGAGCAGTTCTTC.

This clonotype has just a few counts. V is TRBV7-8 and J is TRBJ1-5; D gene unclear. Germline values: CDR1 SGHVS, CDR2 FQNEAQ. The V end lost 4 bases, the J end lost 5 bases, and 21 bases lay between the germline ends. There are 17 residues in the CDR3. Here the CDR3 reads CASSSGPTVGRYQPQHF. In nucleotides, the CDR3 is TGTGCCAGCAGCTCCGGACCAACAGTGGGCAGGTATCAGCCCCAGCATTTT. Variable domain in full (rest from reference TRBV7-8 and TRBJ1-5): GAGVSQSPRYKVAKRGQDVALRCDPISGHVSLFWYQQALGQGPEFLTYFQNEAQLDKSGLPSDRFFAERPEGSVSTLKIQRTQQEDSAVYLCASSSGPTVGRYQPQHFGDGTRLSIL.

The chain has TRBV18 and TRBJ2-7, with 7 bases lining up with TRBD1. The V gene end was trimmed by 4 bases and the J gene end by 2 bases; junction bases not matched to a gene: 8. There are 15 residues in the CDR3. Germline V gene data show CDR1 as KGHSH and CDR2 as LQKENI. CDR3: CASSQGQQSPYEQYF. The CDR3 coding sequence is TGTGCCAGCTCACAGGGACAGCAATCCCCCTACGAGCAGTACTTC. Combining the CDR3 with reference TRBV18 and TRBJ2-7 gives the whole variable domain NAGVMQNPRHLVRRRGQEARLRCSPMKGHSHVYWYRQLPEEGLKFMVYLQKENIIDESGMPKERFSAEFPKEGPSILRIQQVVRGDSAAYFCASSQGQQSPYEQYFGPGTRLTVT.

This chain uses TRBV5-1 with TRBJ1-2; maybe TRBD1 (6 bases). Germline V gene lookup returns CDR1 SGHRS and CDR2 YFSETQ. The CDR3 is made up of 15 amino acids. V lost 4 bases and J lost 1, with 14 bases in between. Here the CDR3 DNA reads TGCGCCAGCAGCCGCACCGGGACAATTAACTATGGCTACACCTTC. Amino acid sequence: CASSRTGTINYGYTF.

This chain joins TRBV20-1 and TRBJ1-1; D is unclear. The V end lost 5 bases, the J end lost 4 bases, and 17 bases lay between the germline ends. Per germline, CDR1 DFQATT and CDR2 SNEGSKA (reference sequence). The CDR3 is 14 residues long. The DNA of the CDR3 is TGCAGTGCTCCCAACTCCCGTCGGAGCACTGAAGCTTTCTTT. Protein product: CSAPNSRRSTEAFF.

This clonotype showed up just once. The genes are TRBV5-1 and TRBJ1-6; the D is unclear. Between the trimmed V and J ends, which lost 3 bases and 8 bases, there was a span of 18 bases. CDR1 is SGHRS and CDR2 is YFSETQ in the germline V gene. The CDR3 runs to 16 residues. The CDR3 DNA is TGCGCCAGCAGCTCTGACCCGGGAGACCCCTATTCACCCCTCCACTTT. It encodes CASSSDPGDPYSPLHF.

The rearrangement links TRBV7-2 to TRBJ1-2, with unresolved D. Germline V CDR1 and CDR2: SGHTA, FQGNSA. V was cut by 2 bases and J by 3 bases, with 4 bases left in between. The CDR3 consists of 12 residues. The CDR3 DNA reads as TGTGCCAGCAGCTTATTGTACTATGGCTACACCTTC. Translation gives CASSLLYYGYTF. The complete variable domain, with remaining parts taken from reference TRBV7-2 and TRBJ1-2, reads GAGVSQSPSNKVTEKGKDVELRCDPISGHTALYWYRQSLGQGLEFLIYFQGNSAPDKSGLPSDRFSAERTGGSVSTLTIQRTQQEDSAVYLCASSLLYYGYTFGSGTRLTVV.

The chain uses TRBV2 and TRBJ1-5, with D unclear. There are 13 residues in the CDR3. Trimming cost V 1 base and J 6 bases, with 7 bases left between them. CDR1 SNHLY and CDR2 FYNNEI come from the germline V gene. The DNA of the CDR3 is TGTGCCAGCAGTGAAGAACGTAGTCAGCCCCAGCATTTT. Its protein product is CASSEERSQPQHF.

On this clonotype: The junction shows a germline mismatch at one end, possibly a read error. V is TRBV20-1 and J is TRBJ1-3; TRBD1 is a possible D gene (6 bases). The germline gives CDR1 DFQATT, CDR2 SNEGSKA (reference sequence). The CDR3 contains 13 residues. As DNA, the CDR3 is TGCAGTGCTAGGGGCAGGGGCGGAAACACCTTATATTTT. Protein sequence: CSARGRGGNTLYF.

The V gene is TRBV7-3, the J gene TRBJ2-5; D is ambiguous. The CDR3 contains 15 residues. Germline V gene sequence: CDR1 SGHTA, CDR2 FQGTGA. The germline V and J ends were trimmed by 1 base and 0 bases, with 9 bases remaining between them. The CDR3 here is CASSLNSGNQETQYF. The CDR3 region has the DNA TGTGCCAGCAGCTTAAATTCGGGTAACCAAGAGACCCAGTACTTC.

The chain recombines TRBV27 with TRBJ1-5; D remains ambiguous. CDR1 MNHEY and CDR2 SMNVEV come from the germline V gene (reference sequence). Trimming took off 7 bases at V and 5 bases at J, with 21 bases between the two ends. CDR3 length: 16 residues. CDR3 sequence: CASITVVGLEDQPQHF. CDR3 nucleotide sequence: TGTGCCAGCATAACGGTTGTGGGGTTAGAGGATCAGCCCCAGCATTTT.

The chain carries TRBV14 and TRBJ1-3; maybe TRBD1 (6 bases). The V end lost 3 bases, the J end lost 0 bases, and 12 bases lay between the germline ends. Germline CDR1 and CDR2: SGHDN and FVKESK. The CDR3 spans 16 residues. The CDR3 DNA reads TGTGCCAGCAGCCAGCGGACAGTTTACTCTGGAAACACCATATATTTT. Amino acids: CASSQRTVYSGNTIYF.

This clonotype has just a few counts. The chain carries TRBV20-1 and TRBJ1-1, with D uncertain. V was trimmed by 0 bases and J by 0 bases, leaving 8 bases between them. The germline CDR1 and CDR2 sequences are DFQATT and SNEGSKA (reference sequence). The CDR3 is made up of 14 amino acids. The CDR3 coding sequence is TGCAGTGCTAGAGATATTCAGGTGAACACTGAAGCTTTCTTT. Translating gives CSARDIQVNTEAFF.

This clonotype was seen at least ten times. The chain couples TRBV29-1 to TRBJ1-2, with TRBD1 identical over 8 bases. This CDR3 region has 14 residues. V lost 6 bases and J lost 3; bases outside the gene matches: 9. The germline V gene has CDR1 SQVTM and CDR2 ANQGSEA. CDR3 residues: CSVDDRGDYYGYTF. The CDR3, as DNA: TGCAGCGTGGATGACAGGGGCGACTACTATGGCTACACCTTC.

The V and J genes are TRBV5-1 and TRBJ1-1; 9 positions agree with TRBD1. The CDR3 spans 21 residues. Looked up from germline, CDR1 is SGHRS and CDR2 is YFSETQ. The ends lost 1 base at V and 1 base at J; junction bases unmatched: 20. The CDR3 reads CASSLTIRDRGASWTNTEAFF. For the CDR3, the DNA is TGCGCCAGCAGCTTGACCATCAGAGACAGGGGGGCTTCATGGACGAACACTGAAGCTTTCTTT.

A single count supports this clonotype. The V gene is TRBV6-6, the J gene TRBJ1-4; D call uncertain. CDR1 is MNHNY and CDR2 is SVGAGI in the germline V gene (reference sequence). Trimming shortened V by 6 bases and J by 8 bases, and 10 bases separated the two germline ends. This CDR3 has 12 amino acids. The CDR3 protein is CASRSGVEKLFF. The CDR3 DNA follows: TGTGCCAGCAGGTCCGGGGTCGAAAAACTGTTTTTT.

This sequence joins TRBV6-2 or TRBV6-3 and TRBJ2-3; weak D call: TRBD1 (6 bases). Per germline, CDR1 MNHEY and CDR2 SVGEGT. V was shortened by 5 bases and J by 14 bases, with 26 bases between the two germline ends. There are 15 residues in the CDR3. The CDR3 DNA reads TGTGCCAGCAGTGCCCAGGGGCTCGGTTTTGATACGTGGTATTTT. Amino acid sequence: CASSAQGLGFDTWYF.

This clonotype came up a few times. The gene calls are TRBV6-6 and TRBJ2-1; possibly TRBD2 for D (5 bases). The end of the DNA fits TRBJ2-7 better, so the J call may be wrong. CDR3 length: 14 amino acids. Looked up from germline, CDR1 is MNHNY and CDR2 is SVGAGI (reference sequence). This chain's CDR3 is CASRTGSSYNEQYF. CDR3 DNA sequence: TGTGCCAGCAGGACGGGATCTTCCTACAATGAGCAGTACTTC.

This clonotype was counted between two and nine times. The V gene is TRBV4-3, the J gene TRBJ2-1; 16 bases are a match to TRBD2. Per germline, CDR1 LGHNA and CDR2 YSLEER. V lost 0 bases and J lost 7; bases outside the gene matches: 6. This CDR3 has 18 amino acids. The CDR3 DNA reads TGCGCCAGCAGCCAAGATAGGGGACTAGCGGGGGGGCGGAATGAGCAGTTCTTC. Protein sequence: CASSQDRGLAGGRNEQFF.

This clonotype was seen a handful of times. This chain uses TRBV20-1 with TRBJ2-1; tentative D call: TRBD2 (7 bases). The V end lost 8 bases, the J end lost 7 bases, and 21 bases lay between the germline ends. The length of the CDR3 is 14 residues. The V gene's germline CDR1 is DFQATT and CDR2 SNEGSKA (reference sequence). The CDR3 DNA is TGCAGTACCCAGGTTGGGGGGGGCGGAAATGAGCAGTTCTTC. It encodes CSTQVGGGGNEQFF.

The V call is TRBV7-8, the J call TRBJ1-1; D is perhaps TRBD1 (6 bases). Germline values: CDR1 SGHVS, CDR2 FQNEAQ. The V end lost 2 bases, the J end lost 4 bases, and 17 bases lay between the germline ends. The CDR3 is made up of 16 amino acids. The CDR3 region has the DNA TGTGCCAGCAGCTTAACCCGGACAGATCTTGGCACTGAAGCTTTCTTT. Encoded protein: CASSLTRTDLGTEAFF.

This clonotype was recorded a few times. The chain combines TRBV7-9 with TRBJ1-1; perhaps TRBD1 as D (6 bases). V was cut by 2 bases and J by 2 bases, with 9 bases left in between. The CDR3 runs 14 residues. Germline CDR1 SEHNR, CDR2 FQNEAQ (reference sequence). The CDR3 here is CASSLSGDNTEAFF. The CDR3 DNA follows: TGTGCCAGCAGCTTATCAGGGGACAACACTGAAGCTTTCTTT.

This clonotype was detected once. One end of the junction is discordant with germline, which a read error may explain. The V and J genes are TRBV6-6 and TRBJ2-1, with unresolved D. This CDR3 contains 13 residues. Germline CDR1 MNHNY, CDR2 SVGAGI (reference sequence). The DNA of the CDR3 is TGTGCCACCGGCCTGACAACTTACAATAAGCAGTTCTTC. Encoded protein: CATGLTTYNKQFF.

This clonotype was observed a few times. The chain combines TRBV12-3 or TRBV12-4 with TRBJ2-2, with D possibly TRBD1 on 5 matching bases. V dropped 7 bases and J dropped 0 bases, with 6 bases sitting between them. CDR3 length equals 13 residues. Written as DNA, the CDR3 is TGTGCCAGCATGGACACGAACACCGGGGAGCTGTTTTTT. This sequence encodes CASMDTNTGELFF.

The chain combines TRBV27 with TRBJ1-6, with a possible D match to TRBD1 (6 bases). V was clipped by 3 bases and J by 1 base, with 13 bases between them. The CDR3 runs 17 residues. CDR1 is MNHEY, CDR2 SMNVEV, per germline (reference sequence). The CDR3 here is CASSFSTGPSYNSPLHF. DNA for the CDR3: TGTGCCAGCAGTTTCTCGACAGGACCTTCCTATAATTCACCCCTCCACTTT.

This clonotype came up many times. The chain recombines TRBV7-2 with TRBJ2-3, with D possibly being TRBD1 or TRBD2 (6 bases each). The CDR3 runs 15 residues. With 6 bases removed from V and 2 bases from J, the gap between germline ends came to 15 bases. Looked up from germline, CDR1 is SGHTA and CDR2 is FQGNSA. DNA of the CDR3: TGTGCCAGCAGTGCGTGGGGGGCCCCCACAGATACGCAGTATTTT. Its translation is CASSAWGAPTDTQYF.

This chain uses TRBV21-1 with TRBJ2-1; the table's D call of TRBD1 was not tested on the DNA. TRBV21-1 is deemed a pseudogene. This CDR3 has 14 residues. The CDR3 protein is CASGGARSYNEQFF. For the CDR3, the DNA is TGTGCCAGCGGGGGGGCCCGCTCCTACAATGAGCAGTTCTTC.

V gene TRBV4-3 combines with J gene TRBJ2-1; weak D call: TRBD1 (9 bases). Germline values: CDR1 LGHNA, CDR2 YSLEER. V dropped 4 bases and J dropped 7 bases, with 17 bases sitting between them. This CDR3 has 15 amino acids. CDR3 residues: CASSRGTGTRNEQFF. In DNA, the CDR3 is TGCGCCAGCAGCCGGGGGACAGGGACTAGGAATGAGCAGTTCTTC.

V usage is TRBV5-1 and J usage is TRBJ1-6; TRBD1 matches 9 bases. The CDR3 sequence is 15 residues long. J gave up 9 bases and V 2 bases, and 6 bases lay outside the gene matches. CDR1 is SGHRS, CDR2 YFSETQ, per germline. As DNA, the CDR3 is TGCGCCAGCAGCTTCCGGGACAGGGTATCTTCACCCCTCCACTTT. Amino acids: CASSFRDRVSSPLHF.